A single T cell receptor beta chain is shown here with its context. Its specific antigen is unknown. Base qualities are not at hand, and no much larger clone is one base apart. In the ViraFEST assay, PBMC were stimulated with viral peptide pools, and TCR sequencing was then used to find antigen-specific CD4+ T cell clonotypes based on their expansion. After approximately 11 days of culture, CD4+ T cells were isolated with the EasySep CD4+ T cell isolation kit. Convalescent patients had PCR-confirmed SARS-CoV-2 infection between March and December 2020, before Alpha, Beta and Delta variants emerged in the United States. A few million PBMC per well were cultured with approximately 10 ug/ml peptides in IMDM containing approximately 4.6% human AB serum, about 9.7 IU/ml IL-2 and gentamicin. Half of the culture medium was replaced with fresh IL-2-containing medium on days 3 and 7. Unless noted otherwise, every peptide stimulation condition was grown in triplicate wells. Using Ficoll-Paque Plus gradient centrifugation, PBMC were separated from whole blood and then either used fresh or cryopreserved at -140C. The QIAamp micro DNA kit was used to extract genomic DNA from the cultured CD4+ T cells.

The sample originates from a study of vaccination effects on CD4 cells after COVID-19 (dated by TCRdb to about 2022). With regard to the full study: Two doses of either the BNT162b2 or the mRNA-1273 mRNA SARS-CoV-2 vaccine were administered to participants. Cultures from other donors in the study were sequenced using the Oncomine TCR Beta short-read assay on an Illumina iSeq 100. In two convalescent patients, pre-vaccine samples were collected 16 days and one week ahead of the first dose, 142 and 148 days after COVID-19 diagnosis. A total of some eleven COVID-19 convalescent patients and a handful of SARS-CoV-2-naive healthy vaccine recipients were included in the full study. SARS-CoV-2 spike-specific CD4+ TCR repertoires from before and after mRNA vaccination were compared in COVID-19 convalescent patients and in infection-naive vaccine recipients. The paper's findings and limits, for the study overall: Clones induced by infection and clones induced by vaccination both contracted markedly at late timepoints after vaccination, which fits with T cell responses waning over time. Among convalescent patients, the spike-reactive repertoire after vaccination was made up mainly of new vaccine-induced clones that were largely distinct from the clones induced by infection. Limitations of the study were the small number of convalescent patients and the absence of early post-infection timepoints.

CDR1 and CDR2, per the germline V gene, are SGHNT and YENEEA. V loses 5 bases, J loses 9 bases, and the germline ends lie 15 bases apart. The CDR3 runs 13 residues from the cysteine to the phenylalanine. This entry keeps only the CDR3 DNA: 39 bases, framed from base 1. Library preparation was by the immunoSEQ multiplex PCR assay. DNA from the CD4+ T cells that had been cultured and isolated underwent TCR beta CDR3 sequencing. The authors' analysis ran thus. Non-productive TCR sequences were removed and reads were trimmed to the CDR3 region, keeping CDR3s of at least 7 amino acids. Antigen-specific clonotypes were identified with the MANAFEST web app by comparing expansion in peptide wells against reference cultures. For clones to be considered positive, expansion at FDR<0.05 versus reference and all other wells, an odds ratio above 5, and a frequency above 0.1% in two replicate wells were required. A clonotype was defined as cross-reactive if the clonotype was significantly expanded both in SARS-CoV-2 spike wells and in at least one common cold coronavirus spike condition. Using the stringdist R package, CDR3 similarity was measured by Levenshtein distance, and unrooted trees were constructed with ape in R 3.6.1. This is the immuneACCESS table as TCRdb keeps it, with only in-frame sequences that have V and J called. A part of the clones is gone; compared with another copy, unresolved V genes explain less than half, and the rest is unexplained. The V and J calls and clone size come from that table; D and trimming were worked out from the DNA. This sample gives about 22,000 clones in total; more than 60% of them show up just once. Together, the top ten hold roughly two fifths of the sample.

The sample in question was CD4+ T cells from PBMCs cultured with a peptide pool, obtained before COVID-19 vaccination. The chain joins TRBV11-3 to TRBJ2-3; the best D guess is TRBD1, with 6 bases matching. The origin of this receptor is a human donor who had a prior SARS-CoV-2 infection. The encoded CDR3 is CASSPRDTGTQYF. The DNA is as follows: TGTGCCAGCAGCCCCCGGGACACAGGGACGCAGTATTTT.